This T cell receptor beta chain derives from a study of blood T cells in healthy people across ages. The authors ran a second PCR of 7 to 11 cycles using a sample-barcoded 5' primer and a J-beta primer mix. One entry per CDR3 protein, called by TCRdb with MiXCR from the 5' RACE reads. Here the sample spans about 580,000 distinct CDR3 sequences, roughly 48% being singletons. Every donor gave roughly 9.6 milliliters of peripheral blood. This CDR3 is built from 18 residues. Germline loops: CDR1 SGHTA, CDR2 FQGNSA. Concerning this clonotype itself: At one end the junction does not follow the germline gene, possibly because of a read error.

The TCR comes from a man older than 75 in good health. This chain joins TRBV7-2 and TRBJ2-6; no definite D call. Specimen: blood. CDR3 nucleotides: TGTGCCAGCAGCCAGGCAGGCACTTCAAGCTCTGGAGCCAACGTCCTGACTTTC. Amino acid sequence: CASSQAGTSSSGANVLTF.